This T cell receptor beta chain is from a study of cytomegalovirus exposure and HLA in healthy donors. General observations from the study: When a later analysis compared HLA-associated TCR beta chains with equally common others, the HLA-associated chains turned out to be more clonally expanded and to have lower generation probabilities.

CDR3 length: 19 amino acids. Germline values: CDR1 SGHTA, CDR2 FQGNSA. Trimming pared 1 base from V and 0 bases from J, leaving 21 bases between. In the PCR, 60 Vbeta and 13 Jbeta primers were used. As originally analysed: It was a later analysis that counted roughly 80 million unique TCR beta chains, of which around 11 million were shared. Data came from immunoSEQ multiplex PCR; TCRdb stores just in-frame clones and leaves some out. V, J and clone size derive from that table, while D and trimming were established from the DNA sequence. The data contain fewer than 200,000 clones, roughly 80% of them singletons. Regarding this clone: Its cognate antigen is unknown.

The chain recombines TRBV7-2 with TRBJ1-2; D gene unclear. Sequenced: PBMCs. This receptor was obtained from a woman aged 18-35 years in good health and CMV-seronegative. The CDR3 DNA reads TGTGCCAGCAGCTTAGGATTATACAGTGGGTCCACAGCTAACTATGGCTACACCTTC. This codes for CASSLGLYSGSTANYGYTF. Combining the CDR3 with reference TRBV7-2 and TRBJ1-2 gives the whole variable domain GAGVSQSPSNKVTEKGKDVELRCDPISGHTALYWYRQSLGQGLEFLIYFQGNSAPDKSGLPSDRFSAERTGGSVSTLTIQRTQQEDSAVYLCASSLGLYSGSTANYGYTFGSGTRLTVV.